This TCR beta chain is drawn from a study of human T cells and chemical hapten exposure (dated by TCRdb to 2020 to 2022). Looking at the study overall: For sensitization, 2% DPC in acetone was applied to a roughly 2 cm by roughly 2 cm area of upper inner arm skin. Weekly therapeutic DPC doses were additionally applied to the scalp of patients throughout the roughly 24-week study period. Patch testing was done on the upper back using Finn chambers containing 0.01% DPC, and results were scored after 6 days according to International Contact Dermatitis Research Group standards. The mostly female patient cohort included alopecia areata with under or over 50% scalp involvement, alopecia totalis and alopecia universalis. The libraries were sequenced as a pool, and the TCR yield per sample differed mostly because of small variations in library volumes within the pool. Peripheral blood TCR repertoire changes were tracked in vivo in alopecia patients during primary and secondary sensitization to the hapten diphenylcyclopropenone (DPC). Blood samples were taken from patients before sensitization (week 0) and then at 2, 6 and about 24 weeks after DPC sensitization. Blood for TCR sequencing was provided by twenty-nine alopecia patients at one to four time points (pre-sensitization, 2, 6 and 24 weeks). General study outcomes and caveats: DPC sensitization did not change the number of TCRs with a frequency above 1 in 1000, and there was no evidence of changes in global repertoire structure. After repeated subsampling, changes were observed in the strength of the expansion versus patch-test correlation and in the threshold at which the correlation became significant. Patch test score correlated positively with the number of PT1 expanded TCRs, reaching significance at thresholds 8, 16 and 32 but not at 4. Significantly more large CDR3 similarity clusters were formed by expanded TCRs than by pre-sensitization or healthy control sets, consistent with antigen-driven responses. Alopecia, a presumed autoimmune disease, was present in all patients, so the immune response of the patients might differ from that of healthy individuals.

This clonotype was seen many times. Its antigen is not yet known. Per-base qualities were not stored, and no clone one base away is much larger. The library was prepared using RACE. Sequencing took place on a NextSeq 500. During library preparation, unique molecular identifiers were attached to individual cDNA molecules so that TCRs could be counted quantitatively and reproducibly. Both TCR alpha and TCR beta chains were sequenced from each blood RNA sample. In the authors' own workflow: Samples had a median of about 96,000 TCRs, with a range from roughly 23,224 to 700,000. The Decombinator software suite was used to annotate V, J and CDR3 in the TCR reads. For the PS versus PT1 abundance plots, all samples were subsampled to the same number of TCRs (28,000). Expanded TCRs were defined as absent before sensitization and observed at least eight times at the 2-week time point. TCRdb reanalyzed the raw reads on its own, using fastp at Q25 for trimming and MiXCR for clone calling, and kept in-frame beta chains. Each CDR3 protein gets just one entry, which takes the most common genes and DNA from the rows behind it. In this record, the V and J calls reflect TCRdb's handling and not the investigators' own analysis. For this sample the table gives about 80,000 distinct CDR3 sequences, of which roughly 12% were detected only once. The ten most abundant clones make up roughly 1.6% of the sample.

Including the terminal cysteine and phenylalanine, the CDR3 comprises 15 residues. The entry retains the CDR3 DNA only, 45 bases that are in frame from base 1. The germline V gene (reference sequence) sets CDR1 to DFQATT and CDR2 to SNEGSKA. Here V drops 5 bases and J drops 1 base, and the junction holds 5 bases not matched to any gene. The time point tag for this specimen amounts to: patch test 2, 6 weeks after DPC sensitization. According to the study, the label for this sample's treatment or condition signals: therapeutic diphenylcyclopropenone sensitization with weekly scalp DPC. At every patch-test visit, the blood draw took place before the patch test was put on. Eligible patients were aged 18 to 70, diagnosed with alopecia, deemed suitable for DPC therapy, and excluded if pregnant. Total RNA was extracted from unfractionated whole blood collected in Tempus Blood RNA tubes.

This TCR was recovered from a man aged 18 to 30 with alopecia areata. Some clones in this sample may be carry-over from other donors' samples. The specimen comprised whole blood, sampled in connection with sensitization to the hapten diphenylcyclopropenone (DPC). The V and J genes are TRBV20-1 and TRBJ2-1; TRBD2 lines up with 10 middle nucleotides. The DNA sequence is given as TGCAGTGCTCGCAGACTAGCGGGTTCCTACAATGAGCAGTTCTTC. It is translated as CSARRLAGSYNEQFF.